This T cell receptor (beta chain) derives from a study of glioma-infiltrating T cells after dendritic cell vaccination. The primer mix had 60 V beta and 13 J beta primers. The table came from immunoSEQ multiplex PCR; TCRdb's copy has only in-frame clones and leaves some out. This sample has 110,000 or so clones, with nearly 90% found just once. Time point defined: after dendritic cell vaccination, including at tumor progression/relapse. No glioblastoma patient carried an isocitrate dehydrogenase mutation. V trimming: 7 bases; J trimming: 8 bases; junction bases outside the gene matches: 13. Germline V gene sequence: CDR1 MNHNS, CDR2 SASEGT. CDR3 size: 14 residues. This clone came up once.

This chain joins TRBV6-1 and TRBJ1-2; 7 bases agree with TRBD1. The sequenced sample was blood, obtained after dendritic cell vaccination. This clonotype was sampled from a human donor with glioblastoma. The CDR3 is CASNRQGILVGYTF. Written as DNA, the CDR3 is TGTGCCAGCAACCGACAGGGTATTCTTGTGGGCTACACCTTC.